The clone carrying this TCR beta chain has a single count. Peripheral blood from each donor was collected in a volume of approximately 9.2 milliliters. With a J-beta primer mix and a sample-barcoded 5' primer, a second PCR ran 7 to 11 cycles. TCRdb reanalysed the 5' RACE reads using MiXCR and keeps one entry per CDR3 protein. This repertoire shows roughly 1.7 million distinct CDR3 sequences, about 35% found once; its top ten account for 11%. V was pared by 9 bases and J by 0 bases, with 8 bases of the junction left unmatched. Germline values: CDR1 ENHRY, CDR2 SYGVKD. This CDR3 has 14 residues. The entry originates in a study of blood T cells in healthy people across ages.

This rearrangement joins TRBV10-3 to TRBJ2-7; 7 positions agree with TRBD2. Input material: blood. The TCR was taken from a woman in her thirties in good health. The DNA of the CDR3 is TGTGCCATTTCCGGACTAGTCAGCTCCTACGAGCAGTACTTC. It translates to CAISGLVSSYEQYF.